A selection of T cell receptor beta chains follows, all from one sample in a study of T cells after yellow fever vaccination. TCRdb re-called the 5' RACE reads with MiXCR, one entry per CDR3 protein. The data show roughly 190,000 distinct CDR3 sequences, approximately 10% seen once. This specimen consisted of CD8+ T cells sorted from PBMCs, obtained 15 days after the yellow fever booster vaccination. These TCRs come from a man aged 18 to 30 who received the YFV17D yellow fever vaccine. Each CDR3 is given with its conserved first and last residue. The order of the fields is J gene, D gene, clone size, V gene, CDR3 protein, CDR3 DNA. D genes are given only for firm matches. Rows may omit the clone size; those that give it use once, few, many or a size class.

TRBJ2-3 TRBD2 many TRBV29-1 CSSRSGVSTDTQYF TGCAGCTCCCGTAGCGGGGTTAGCACAGATACGCAGTATTTT
TRBJ1-1 TRBD1 . TRBV5-1 CASSLEGASMNTEAFF TGCGCCAGCAGCTTGGAGGGGGCCAGCATGAACACTGAAGCTTTCTTT
TRBJ2-2 TRBD1 few TRBV6-5 CASSYSTGETGELFF TGTGCCAGCAGTTACTCGACAGGGGAGACCGGGGAGCTGTTTTTT
TRBJ1-1 . many TRBV4-1 CASSQVSQIKNTEAFF TGCGCCAGCAGCCAAGTCTCGCAGATTAAGAACACTGAAGCTTTCTTT
TRBJ1-1 . . TRBV6-1 CASSEWDGGHTEAFF TGTGCCAGCAGTGAATGGGACGGGGGTCACACTGAAGCTTTCTTT
TRBJ2-1 . . TRBV5-4 CASSDKDYNEQFF TGTGCCAGCAGTGACAAGGACTACAATGAGCAGTTCTTC
TRBJ2-5 . few TRBV7-9 CASRPNIQETQYF TGTGCCAGCAGACCAAATATCCAAGAGACCCAGTACTTC
TRBJ2-2 TRBD2 . TRBV30 CAWNGGAIAGELFF TGTGCCTGGAACGGGGGGGCCATAGCCGGGGAGCTGTTTTTT
TRBJ1-1 . few TRBV4-3 CASSPLLTGGTEAFF TGCGCCAGCAGCCCCCTACTGACCGGCGGCACTGAAGCTTTCTTT
TRBJ2-7 TRBD2 . TRBV10-2 CASSTGLVYEQYF TGCGCCAGCAGCACCGGACTAGTCTACGAGCAGTACTTC
TRBJ2-7 . many TRBV7-2 CASSLDAPYEQYF TGTGCCAGCAGCTTAGACGCTCCGTACGAGCAGTACTTC
TRBJ1-6 . . TRBV19 CASSITGDSYNSPLHF TGTGCCAGTAGTATAACCGGGGACTCCTATAATTCACCCCTCCACTTT
TRBJ2-1 TRBD1 few TRBV7-3 CASSFGQGLSNEQFF TGTGCCAGCAGCTTTGGACAGGGCCTCTCCAATGAGCAGTTCTTC
TRBJ2-3 . . TRBV5-1 CASSLGPTTSTDTQYF TGCGCCAGCAGCTTGGGGCCGACCACTAGCACAGATACGCAGTATTTT
TRBJ2-7 . . TRBV10-3 CAISVISGYEQYF TGTGCCATCAGTGTGATTTCGGGGTACGAGCAGTACTTC
TRBJ2-7 TRBD1 few TRBV28 CASSRRDRGLSEQYF TGTGCCAGCAGCCGCCGGGACAGGGGGCTCTCCGAGCAGTACTTC
TRBJ1-2 . . TRBV4-3 CASSQSPVYGYTF TGCGCCAGCAGCCAATCTCCAGTCTATGGCTACACCTTC
TRBJ1-1 . . TRBV12-3/TRBV12-4 CASSTAGNTEAFF TGTGCCAGCAGTACCGCGGGTAACACTGAAGCTTTCTTT
TRBJ1-1 . few TRBV15 CATSRARNTEAFF TGTGCCACCAGCAGAGCCAGGAACACTGAAGCTTTCTTT
TRBJ1-6 . few TRBV27 CASSQATYNSPLHF TGTGCCAGCAGCCAGGCGACCTATAATTCACCCCTCCACTTT
TRBJ2-3 . . TRBV6-6 CASSLGGGTPTDTQYF TGTGCCAGCAGTTTAGGGGGGGGGACGCCCACAGATACGCAGTATTTT
TRBJ2-5 . . TRBV27 CASSFGPYNYEETQYF TGTGCCAGCAGTTTCGGCCCCTATAACTACGAAGAGACCCAGTACTTC